This passage covers 2 T cell receptor beta chains from one sample sequenced in a study of T cells in Graves' hyperthyroidism and ophthalmopathy. Amplification of TCR beta CDR3 regions was performed using RNA transcripts as template. Researchers ran a first-round RT-PCR on the TCR CDR3 using the HTBI primer set. MiXCR was run by TCRdb on the multiplex PCR reads, yielding one entry per CDR3 protein. The sample includes 350,000 to 500,000 distinct CDR3 sequences, roughly an eighth of them seen just once. The sequenced material came from blood. The receptors were gathered from a young woman with Graves' hyperthyroidism.

The chain is built from TRBV29-1 and TRBJ1-1; no clear D. CDR3 length: 13 residues. Trimming pared 5 bases from V and 6 bases from J, leaving 16 bases between. Germline V gives CDR1 SQVTM, CDR2 ANQGSEA. CDR3 amino acids: CSVHRTADPEAFF. The CDR3 nucleotides are TGCAGCGTTCATAGGACCGCGGACCCTGAAGCTTTCTTT. Variable domain in full (rest from reference TRBV29-1 and TRBJ1-1): SAVISQKPSRDICQRGTSLTIQCQVDSQVTMMFWYRQQPGQSLTLIATANQGSEATYESGFVIDKFPISRPNLTFSTLTVSNMSPEDSSIYLCSVHRTADPEAFFGQGTRLTVV.

This clonotype was seen at least ten times. The V call is TRBV6-2 or TRBV6-3, the J call TRBJ2-5; 7 positions match TRBD2. Germline CDR1 and CDR2: MNHEY and SVGEGT. This CDR3 is built from 16 residues. With V trimmed by 0 bases and J by 5 bases, 9 bases remained unmatched. The CDR3 DNA reads as TGTGCCAGCAGTTACTCTAGTCGCGGGAGCCTCGAGACCCAGTACTTC. The encoded protein is CASSYSSRGSLETQYF.